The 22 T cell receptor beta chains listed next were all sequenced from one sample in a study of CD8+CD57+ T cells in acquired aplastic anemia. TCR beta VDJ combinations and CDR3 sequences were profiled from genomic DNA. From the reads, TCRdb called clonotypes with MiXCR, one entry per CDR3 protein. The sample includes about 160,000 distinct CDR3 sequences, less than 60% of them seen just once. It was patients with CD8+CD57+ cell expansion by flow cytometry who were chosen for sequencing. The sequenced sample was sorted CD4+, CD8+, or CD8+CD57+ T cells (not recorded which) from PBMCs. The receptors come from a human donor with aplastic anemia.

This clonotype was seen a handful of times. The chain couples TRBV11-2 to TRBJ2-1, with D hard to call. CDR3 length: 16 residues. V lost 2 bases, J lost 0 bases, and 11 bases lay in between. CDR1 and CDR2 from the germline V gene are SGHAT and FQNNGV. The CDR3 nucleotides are TGTGCCAGCAGCTTAAGTAGCCTGAGCTCCTACAATGAGCAGTTCTTC. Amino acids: CASSLSSLSSYNEQFF.

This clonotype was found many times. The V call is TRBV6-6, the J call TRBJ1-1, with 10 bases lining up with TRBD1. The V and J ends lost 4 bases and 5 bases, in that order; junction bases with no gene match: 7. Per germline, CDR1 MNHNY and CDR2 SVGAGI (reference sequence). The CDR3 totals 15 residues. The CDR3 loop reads CASSFSPGQGTEAFF. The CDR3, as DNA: TGTGCCAGCAGTTTTTCTCCGGGACAGGGGACTGAAGCTTTCTTT.

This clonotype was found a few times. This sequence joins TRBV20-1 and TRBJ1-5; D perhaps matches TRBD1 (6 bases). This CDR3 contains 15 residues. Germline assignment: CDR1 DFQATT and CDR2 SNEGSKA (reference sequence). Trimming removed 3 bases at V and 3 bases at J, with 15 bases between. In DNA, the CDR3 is TGCAGTGCTAGGCAAACCTCAGGGGACAATCAGCCCCAGCATTTT. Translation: CSARQTSGDNQPQHF.

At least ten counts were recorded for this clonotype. DNA for the CDR3: TGTGCCAGTCAGGACAGATCGGTTTATGGCTACACCTTC. The encoded protein is CASQDRSVYGYTF. This sequence joins TRBV19 and TRBJ1-2; possible D gene TRBD1, 6 bases. V lost 8 bases to trimming and J lost 5 bases, with 15 bases between them. CDR1 and CDR2 (germline): LNHDA, SQIVND (reference sequence). The CDR3 spans 13 residues.

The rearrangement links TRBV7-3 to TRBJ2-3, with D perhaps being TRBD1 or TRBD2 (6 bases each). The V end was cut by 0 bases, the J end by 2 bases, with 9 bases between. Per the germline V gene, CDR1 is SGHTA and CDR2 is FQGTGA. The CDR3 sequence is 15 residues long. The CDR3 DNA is TGTGCCAGCAGCTTAACAGGGGGGAACACAGATACGCAGTATTTT. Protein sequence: CASSLTGGNTDTQYF. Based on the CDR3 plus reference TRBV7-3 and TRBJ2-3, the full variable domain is GAGVSQTPSNKVTEKGKYVELRCDPISGHTALYWYRQSLGQGPEFLIYFQGTGAADDSGLPNDRFFAVRPEGSVSTLKIQRTERGDSAVYLCASSLTGGNTDTQYFGPGTRLTVL.

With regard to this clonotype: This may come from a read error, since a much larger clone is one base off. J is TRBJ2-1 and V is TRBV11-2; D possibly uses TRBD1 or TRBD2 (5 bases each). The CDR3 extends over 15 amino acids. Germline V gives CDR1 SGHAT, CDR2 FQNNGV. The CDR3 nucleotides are TGTGCCAGCAGCCCCCTATTCGGGACCCTCGGTGAGCGGTTCTTC. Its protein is CASSPLFGTLGERFF.

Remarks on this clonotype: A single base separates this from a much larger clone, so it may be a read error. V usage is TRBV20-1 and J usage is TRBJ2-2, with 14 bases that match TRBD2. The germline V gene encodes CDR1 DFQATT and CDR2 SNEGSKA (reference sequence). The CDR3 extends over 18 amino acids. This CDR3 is CSARTGLAGAKNTGELSF. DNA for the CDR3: TGCAGTGCTAGAACGGGACTAGCGGGGGCCAAGAACACCGGGGAGCTGTCTTTT.

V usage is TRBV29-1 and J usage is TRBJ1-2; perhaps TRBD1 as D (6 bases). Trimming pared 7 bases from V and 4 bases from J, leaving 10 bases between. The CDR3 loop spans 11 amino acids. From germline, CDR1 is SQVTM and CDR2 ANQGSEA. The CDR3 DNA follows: TGCAGCGGAAGGGGGGGCTATGGCTACACCTTC. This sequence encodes CSGRGGYGYTF.

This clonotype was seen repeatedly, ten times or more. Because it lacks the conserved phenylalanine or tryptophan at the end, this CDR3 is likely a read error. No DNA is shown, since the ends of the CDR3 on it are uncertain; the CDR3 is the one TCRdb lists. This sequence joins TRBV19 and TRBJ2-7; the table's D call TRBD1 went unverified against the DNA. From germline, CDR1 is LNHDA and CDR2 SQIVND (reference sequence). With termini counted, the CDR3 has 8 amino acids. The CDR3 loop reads CASFLGAA.

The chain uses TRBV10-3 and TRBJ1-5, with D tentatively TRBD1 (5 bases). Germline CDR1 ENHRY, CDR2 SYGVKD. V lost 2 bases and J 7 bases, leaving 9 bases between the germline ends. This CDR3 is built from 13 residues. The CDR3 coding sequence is TGTGCCATCAGTGAGGGGGGAGGCCAGCCCCAGCATTTT. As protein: CAISEGGGQPQHF.

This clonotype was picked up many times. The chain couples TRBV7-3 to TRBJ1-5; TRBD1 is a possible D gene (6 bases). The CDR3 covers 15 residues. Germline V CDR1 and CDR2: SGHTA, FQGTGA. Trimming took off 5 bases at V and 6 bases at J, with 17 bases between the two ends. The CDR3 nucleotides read TGTGCCAGCAGCCCCCTCAGGGGTCTGAGTCAGCCCCAGCATTTT. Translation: CASSPLRGLSQPQHF.

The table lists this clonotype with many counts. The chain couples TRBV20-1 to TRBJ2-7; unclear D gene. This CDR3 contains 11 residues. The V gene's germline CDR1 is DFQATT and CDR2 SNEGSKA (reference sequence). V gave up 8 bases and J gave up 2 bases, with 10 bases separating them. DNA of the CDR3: TGCAGTTCTACTTTCCCCTACGAGCAGTACTTC. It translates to CSSTFPYEQYF.

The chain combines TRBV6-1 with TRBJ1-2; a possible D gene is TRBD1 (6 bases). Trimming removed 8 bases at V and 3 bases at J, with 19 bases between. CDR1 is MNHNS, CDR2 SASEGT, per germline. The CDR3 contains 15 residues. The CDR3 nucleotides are TGTGCCAGCCTCATCCAATACAGGGTAGACTATGGCTACACCTTC. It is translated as CASLIQYRVDYGYTF.

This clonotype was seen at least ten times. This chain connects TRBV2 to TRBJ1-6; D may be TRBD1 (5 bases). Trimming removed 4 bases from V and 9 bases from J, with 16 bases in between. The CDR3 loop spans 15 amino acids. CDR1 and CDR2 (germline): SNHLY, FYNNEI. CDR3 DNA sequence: TGTGCCAGCAGTGCTGTAGGGGCCGGCGGTTCACCCCTCCACTTT. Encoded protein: CASSAVGAGGSPLHF.

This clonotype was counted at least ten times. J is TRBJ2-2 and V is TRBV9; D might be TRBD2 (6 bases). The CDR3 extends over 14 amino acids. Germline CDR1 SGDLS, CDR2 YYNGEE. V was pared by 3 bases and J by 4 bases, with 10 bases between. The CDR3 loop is CASSEGLITGELFF. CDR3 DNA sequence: TGTGCCAGCAGCGAGGGACTGATCACCGGGGAGCTGTTTTTT.

The DNA of the CDR3 is TGCAGTGCTAGAGCCAGCAGCGTAGTAGGGGGGCTGGAGACCCAGTACTTC. This translates into CSARASSVVGGLETQYF. The chain employs TRBV20-1 and TRBJ2-5; D possibly uses TRBD1 or TRBD2 (6 bases each). Trimming shortened V by 1 base and J by 5 bases, and 23 bases separated the two germline ends. In germline, CDR1 is DFQATT, CDR2 SNEGSKA (reference sequence). The CDR3 totals 17 residues.

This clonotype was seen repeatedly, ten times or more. For the CDR3, the DNA is TGCGCCAGCAGCCAAGTACAGGGTTACGCTGAAAAACTGTTTTTT. It is translated as CASSQVQGYAEKLFF. The V call is TRBV4-3, the J call TRBJ1-4; D may be TRBD1 (6 bases). The V and J ends lost 1 base and 7 bases respectively, with 13 bases between them. Germline V lookup: CDR1 LGHNA, CDR2 YSLEER. The length of the CDR3 is 15 residues.

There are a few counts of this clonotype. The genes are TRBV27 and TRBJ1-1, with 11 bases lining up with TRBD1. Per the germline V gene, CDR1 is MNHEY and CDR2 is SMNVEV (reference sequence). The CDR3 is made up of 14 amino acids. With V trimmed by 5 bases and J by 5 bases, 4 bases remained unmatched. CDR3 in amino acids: CASSQGTGGTEAFF. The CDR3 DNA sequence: TGTGCCAGCAGTCAAGGGACAGGGGGTACTGAAGCTTTCTTT.

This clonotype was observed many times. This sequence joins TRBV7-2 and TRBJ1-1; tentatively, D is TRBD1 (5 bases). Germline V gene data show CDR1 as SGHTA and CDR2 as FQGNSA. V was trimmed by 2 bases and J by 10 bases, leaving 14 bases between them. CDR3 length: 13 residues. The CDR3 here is CASSLRLGPGAFF. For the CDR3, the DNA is TGTGCCAGCAGCTTAAGGCTGGGGCCTGGAGCTTTCTTT.

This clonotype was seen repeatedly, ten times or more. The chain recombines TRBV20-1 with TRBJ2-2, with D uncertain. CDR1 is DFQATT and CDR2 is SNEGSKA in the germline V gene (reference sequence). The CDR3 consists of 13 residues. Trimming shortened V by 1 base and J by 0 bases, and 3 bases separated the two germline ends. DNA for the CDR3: TGCAGTGCTAGAGTGGCGAACACCGGGGAGCTGTTTTTT. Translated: CSARVANTGELFF.

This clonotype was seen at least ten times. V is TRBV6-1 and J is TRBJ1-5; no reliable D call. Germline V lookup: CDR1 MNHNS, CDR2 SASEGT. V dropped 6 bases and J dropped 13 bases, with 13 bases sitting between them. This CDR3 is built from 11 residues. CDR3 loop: CASSQLRDQHF. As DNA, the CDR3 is TGTGCCAGCAGCCAACTCCGGGATCAGCATTTT.

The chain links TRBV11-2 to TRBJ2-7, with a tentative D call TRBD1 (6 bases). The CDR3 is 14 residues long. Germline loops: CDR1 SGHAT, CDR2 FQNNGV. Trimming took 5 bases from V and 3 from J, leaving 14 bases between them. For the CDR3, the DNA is TGTGCCAGCAGCGGACGGACAGAAAACTACGAGCAGTACGTC. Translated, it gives CASSGRTENYEQYV.